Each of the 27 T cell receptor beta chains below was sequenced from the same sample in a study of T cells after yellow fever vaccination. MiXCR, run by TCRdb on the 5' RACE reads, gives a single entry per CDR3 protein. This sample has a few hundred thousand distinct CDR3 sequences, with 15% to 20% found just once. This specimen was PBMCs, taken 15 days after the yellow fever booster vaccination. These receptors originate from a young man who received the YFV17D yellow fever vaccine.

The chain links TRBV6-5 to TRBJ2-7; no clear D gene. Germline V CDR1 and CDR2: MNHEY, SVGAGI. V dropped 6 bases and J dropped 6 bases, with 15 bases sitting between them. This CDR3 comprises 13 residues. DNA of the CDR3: TGTGCCAGCAGATTAGGGCAGACGGGCGAGCAGTACTTC. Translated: CASRLGQTGEQYF.

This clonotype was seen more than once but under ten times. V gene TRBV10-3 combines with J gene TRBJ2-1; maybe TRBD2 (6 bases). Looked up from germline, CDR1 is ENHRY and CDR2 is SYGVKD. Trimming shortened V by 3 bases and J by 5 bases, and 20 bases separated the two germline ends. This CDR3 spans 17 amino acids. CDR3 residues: CAISEGFAGKRDNEQFF. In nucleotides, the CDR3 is TGTGCCATCAGTGAAGGGTTTGCGGGAAAGAGAGACAATGAGCAGTTCTTC.

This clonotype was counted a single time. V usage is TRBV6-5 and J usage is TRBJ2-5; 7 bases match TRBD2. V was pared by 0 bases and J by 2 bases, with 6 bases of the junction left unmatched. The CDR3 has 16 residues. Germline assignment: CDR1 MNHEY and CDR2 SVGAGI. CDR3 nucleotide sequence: TGTGCCAGCAGTTACTCGATTCAGGGAGGGCAAGAGACCCAGTACTTC. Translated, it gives CASSYSIQGGQETQYF.

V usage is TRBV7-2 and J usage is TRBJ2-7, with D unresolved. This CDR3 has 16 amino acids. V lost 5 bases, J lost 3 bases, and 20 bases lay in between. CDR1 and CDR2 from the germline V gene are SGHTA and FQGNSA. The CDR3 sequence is CASSPRSRFYDYEQYF. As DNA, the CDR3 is TGTGCCAGCAGCCCCCGATCCCGTTTTTATGACTACGAGCAGTACTTC.

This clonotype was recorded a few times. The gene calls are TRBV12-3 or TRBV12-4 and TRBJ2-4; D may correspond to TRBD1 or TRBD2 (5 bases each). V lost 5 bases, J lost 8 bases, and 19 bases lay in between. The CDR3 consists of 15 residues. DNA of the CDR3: TGTGCCAGCAGTATCCGGGGCCAGGGTTCCGACATTCAGTACTTC. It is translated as CASSIRGQGSDIQYF.

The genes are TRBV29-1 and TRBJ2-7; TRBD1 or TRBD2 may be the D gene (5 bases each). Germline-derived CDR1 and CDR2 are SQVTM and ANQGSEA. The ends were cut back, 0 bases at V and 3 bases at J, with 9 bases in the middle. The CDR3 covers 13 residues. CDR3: CSVEELRGYEQYF. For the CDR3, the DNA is TGCAGCGTTGAAGAGTTGAGGGGCTACGAGCAGTACTTC.

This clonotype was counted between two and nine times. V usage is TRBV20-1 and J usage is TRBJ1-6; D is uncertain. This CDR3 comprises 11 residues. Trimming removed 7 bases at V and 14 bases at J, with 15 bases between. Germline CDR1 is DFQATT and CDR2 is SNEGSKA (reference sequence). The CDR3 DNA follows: TGCAGTGGGGGAAGTCGAGGGACCCTCCACTTT. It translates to CSGGSRGTLHF.

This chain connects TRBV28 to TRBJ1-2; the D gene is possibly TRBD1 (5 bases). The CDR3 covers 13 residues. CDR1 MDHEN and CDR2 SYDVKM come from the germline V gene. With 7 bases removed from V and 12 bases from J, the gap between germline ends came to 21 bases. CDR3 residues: CASTSGGLKGDTF. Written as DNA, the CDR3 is TGTGCCAGCACCTCGGGGGGATTAAAAGGAGACACCTTC.

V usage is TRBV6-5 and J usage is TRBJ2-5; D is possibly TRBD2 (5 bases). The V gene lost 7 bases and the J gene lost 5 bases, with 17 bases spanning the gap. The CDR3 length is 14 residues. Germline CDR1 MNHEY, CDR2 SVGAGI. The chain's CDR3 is CASKYSGSGETQYF. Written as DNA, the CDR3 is TGTGCCAGCAAATACTCGGGGTCTGGGGAGACCCAGTACTTC.

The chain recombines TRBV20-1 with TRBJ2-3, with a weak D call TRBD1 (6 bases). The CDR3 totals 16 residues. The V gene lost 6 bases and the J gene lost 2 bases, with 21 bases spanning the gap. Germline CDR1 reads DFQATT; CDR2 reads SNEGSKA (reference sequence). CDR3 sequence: CSAPPGTFLYTDTQYF. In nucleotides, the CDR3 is TGCAGTGCGCCGCCGGGGACATTTCTATACACAGATACGCAGTATTTT.

CDR3 protein: CSAIGSGNYNEQFF. CDR3 nucleotide sequence: TGCAGTGCTATAGGTAGCGGGAACTACAATGAGCAGTTCTTC. The chain recombines TRBV20-1 with TRBJ2-1; TRBD2 aligns across 8 bases. Germline V CDR1 and CDR2: DFQATT, SNEGSKA (reference sequence). The V gene end was trimmed by 4 bases and the J gene end by 3 bases; junction bases not matched to a gene: 5. The CDR3 loop spans 14 amino acids.

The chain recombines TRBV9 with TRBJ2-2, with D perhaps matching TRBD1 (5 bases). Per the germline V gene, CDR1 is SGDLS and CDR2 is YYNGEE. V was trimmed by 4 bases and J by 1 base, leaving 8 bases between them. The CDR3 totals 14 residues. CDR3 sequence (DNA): TGTGCCAGCAGCCTCAGGGTGAACACCGGGGAGCTGTTTTTT. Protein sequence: CASSLRVNTGELFF.

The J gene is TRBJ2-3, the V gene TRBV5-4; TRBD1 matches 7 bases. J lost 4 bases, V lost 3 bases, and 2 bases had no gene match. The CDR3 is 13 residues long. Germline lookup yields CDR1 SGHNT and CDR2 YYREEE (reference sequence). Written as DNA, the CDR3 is TGTGCCAGCAGCTCAACAGGGGCAGATACGCAGTATTTT. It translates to CASSSTGADTQYF.

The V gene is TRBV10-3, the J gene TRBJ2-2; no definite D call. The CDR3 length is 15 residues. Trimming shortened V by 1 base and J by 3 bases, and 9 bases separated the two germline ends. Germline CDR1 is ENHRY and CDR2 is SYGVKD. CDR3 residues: CAISEWRTDTGELFF. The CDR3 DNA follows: TGTGCCATCAGTGAGTGGCGGACCGACACCGGGGAGCTGTTTTTT.

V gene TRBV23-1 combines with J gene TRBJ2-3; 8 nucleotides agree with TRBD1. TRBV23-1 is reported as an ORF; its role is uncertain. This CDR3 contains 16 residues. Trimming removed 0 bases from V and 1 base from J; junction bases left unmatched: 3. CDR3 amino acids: CASSQSPGQGTDTQYF. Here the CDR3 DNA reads TGCGCCAGCAGTCAATCCCCGGGACAGGGCACAGATACGCAGTATTTT.

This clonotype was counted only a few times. As DNA, the CDR3 is TGTGCCAGCACCTTGAGGGGGACCGGGGAGCTGTTTTTT. Protein: CASTLRGTGELFF. The rearrangement links TRBV3-1 to TRBJ2-2; D might be TRBD1 (6 bases). Germline loops: CDR1 LGHDT, CDR2 YNNKEL (reference sequence). V was cut by 7 bases and J by 5 bases, with 11 bases left in between. This CDR3 has 13 residues.

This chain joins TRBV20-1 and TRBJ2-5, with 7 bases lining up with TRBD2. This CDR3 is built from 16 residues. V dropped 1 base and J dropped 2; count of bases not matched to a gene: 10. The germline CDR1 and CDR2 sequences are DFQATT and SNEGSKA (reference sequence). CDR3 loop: CSARASLAGVQETQYF. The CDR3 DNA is TGCAGTGCTAGAGCCTCGCTGGCGGGGGTACAAGAGACCCAGTACTTC.

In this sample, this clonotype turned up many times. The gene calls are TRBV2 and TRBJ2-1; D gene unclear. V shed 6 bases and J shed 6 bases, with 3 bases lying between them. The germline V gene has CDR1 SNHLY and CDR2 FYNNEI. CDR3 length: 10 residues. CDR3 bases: TGTGCCAGCAGGGGCAATGAGCAGTTCTTC. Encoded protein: CASRGNEQFF. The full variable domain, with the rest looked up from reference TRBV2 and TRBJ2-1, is EPEVTQTPSHQVTQMGQEVILRCVPISNHLYFYWYRQILGQKVEFLVSFYNNEISEKSEIFDDQFSVERPDGSNFTLKIRSTKLEDSAMYFCASRGNEQFFGPGTRLTVL.

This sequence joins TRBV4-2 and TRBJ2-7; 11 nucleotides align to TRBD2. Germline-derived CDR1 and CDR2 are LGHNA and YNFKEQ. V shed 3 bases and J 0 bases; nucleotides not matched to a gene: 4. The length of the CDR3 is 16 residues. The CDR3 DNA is TGTGCCAGCAGCCAGATAGGGACTAGCGGCTCCTACGAGCAGTACTTC. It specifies CASSQIGTSGSYEQYF.

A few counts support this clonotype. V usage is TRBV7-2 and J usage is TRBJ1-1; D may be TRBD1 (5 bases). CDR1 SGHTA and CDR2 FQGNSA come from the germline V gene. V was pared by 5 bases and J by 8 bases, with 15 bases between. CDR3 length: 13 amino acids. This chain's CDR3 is CASSDTGAGEAFF. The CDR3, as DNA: TGTGCCAGCAGCGACACCGGGGCCGGCGAAGCTTTCTTT.

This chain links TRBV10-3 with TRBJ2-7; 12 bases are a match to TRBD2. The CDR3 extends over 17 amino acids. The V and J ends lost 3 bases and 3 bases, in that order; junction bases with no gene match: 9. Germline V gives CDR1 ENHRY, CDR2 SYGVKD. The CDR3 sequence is CAISDPRLAGEVYEQYF. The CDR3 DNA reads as TGTGCCATCAGTGACCCTCGACTAGCGGGAGAGGTCTACGAGCAGTACTTC.

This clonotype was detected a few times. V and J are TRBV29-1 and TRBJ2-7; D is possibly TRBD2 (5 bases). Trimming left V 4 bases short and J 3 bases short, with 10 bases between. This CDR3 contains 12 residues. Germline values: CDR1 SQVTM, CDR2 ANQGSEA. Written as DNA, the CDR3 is TGCAGCGTTGGGCTAGCCAACTACGAGCAGTACTTC. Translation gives CSVGLANYEQYF.

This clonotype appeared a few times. The CDR3 protein is CSGAEGNTGELFF. CDR3 bases: TGCAGTGGAGCTGAAGGGAACACCGGGGAGCTGTTTTTT. The chain joins TRBV20-1 to TRBJ2-2; D unresolved. V dropped 7 bases and J dropped 1 base, with 10 bases sitting between them. Germline loops: CDR1 DFQATT, CDR2 SNEGSKA (reference sequence). CDR3 length equals 13 residues.

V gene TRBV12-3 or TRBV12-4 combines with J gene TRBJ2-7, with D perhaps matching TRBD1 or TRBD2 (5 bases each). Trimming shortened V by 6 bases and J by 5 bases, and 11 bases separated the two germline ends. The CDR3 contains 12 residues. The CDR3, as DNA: TGTGCCAGCAGCCCAGGGACGAACGAGCAGTACTTC. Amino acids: CASSPGTNEQYF.

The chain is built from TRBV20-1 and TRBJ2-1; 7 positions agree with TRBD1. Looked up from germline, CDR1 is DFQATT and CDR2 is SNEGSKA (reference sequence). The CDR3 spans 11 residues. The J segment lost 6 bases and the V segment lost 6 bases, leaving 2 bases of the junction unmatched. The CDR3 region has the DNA TGCAGTGCAGACAGGGTCAATGAGCAGTTCTTC. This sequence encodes CSADRVNEQFF.

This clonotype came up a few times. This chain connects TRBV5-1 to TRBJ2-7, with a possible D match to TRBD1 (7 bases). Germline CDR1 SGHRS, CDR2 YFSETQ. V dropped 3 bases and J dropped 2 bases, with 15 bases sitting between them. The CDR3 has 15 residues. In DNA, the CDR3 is TGCGCCAGCAGCTCAACGGCAGGGGGGCCCTACGAGCAGTACTTC. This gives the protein CASSSTAGGPYEQYF. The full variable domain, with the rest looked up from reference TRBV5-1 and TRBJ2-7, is KAGVTQTPRYLIKTRGQQVTLSCSPISGHRSVSWYQQTPGQGLQFLFEYFSETQRNKGNFPGRFSGRQFSNSRSEMNVSTLELGDSALYLCASSSTAGGPYEQYFGPGTRLTVT.

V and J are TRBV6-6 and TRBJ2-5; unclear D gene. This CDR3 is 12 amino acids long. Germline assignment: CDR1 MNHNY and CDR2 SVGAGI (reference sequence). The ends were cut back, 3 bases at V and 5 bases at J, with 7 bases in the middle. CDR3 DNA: TGTGCCAGCAGTTATTGGGTGGAGACCCAGTACTTC. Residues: CASSYWVETQYF.